These T cell receptor beta chains were read from a single sample in a study of Ad26.COV2.S vaccination and SARS-CoV-2 variants. Assay: immunoSEQ multiplex PCR; the TCRdb copy retains only in-frame clones and omits some. This table holds over 450,000 clones, about 88% found once. Sample: peripheral blood, taken in a trial of Ad26.COV2.S vaccine versus placebo. Source of these receptors: a person between 18 and 60 years old who received the Ad26.COV2.S COVID-19 vaccine or a placebo. The conserved cysteine and the conserved F or W are not part of the CDR3 here. Clone sizes are given selectively: once, few, many, or a class where the clone is expanded.

>TRBV5-8|-
ASSLSGGARETQY
>TRBV5-1|-
ASSYRPLNTIY
>TRBV11-3|-
ASSQGVNTEAF
>TRBV3-1/TRBV3-2|-
ASSPRHSGSSNNEQF
>TRBV5-5|-
ASRPRQGTGNYGYT
>TRBV3-1/TRBV3-2|-
ASSHRTGIWYEQY
>TRBV5-1|-
ASQTVPDARGNEQF
>TRBV11-2|once
ASNPATDTYEQY
>TRBV19|-
ASSRDLNNQPQH
>TRBV19|-
ASSMGRVDYGYT
>TRBV4-1|-
ASSQDNSLFSETQY
>TRBV6-5|-
ASSYPKGLENSPLH
>TRBV4-1|-
ASSHPASGINSYEQY
>TRBV28|-
ASTTWNSPLH
>TRBV9|once
ASSVGAGGLAETQY
>TRBV7-2|-
ASSLGGTSGVKTQY
>TRBV6-2/TRBV6-3|-
ASSYGGDGISSYEQY
>TRBV18|-
ASSYGTGEVSPLH
>TRBV7-8|-
ASSPKRGPKETQY
>TRBV2|-
ASSEATGTNLYEQY
>TRBV3-1/TRBV3-2|-
ASSRLSSGGREQF
>TRBV3-1/TRBV3-2|-
ASSPGTSRETQY
>TRBV7-9|-
ASSLGKSYEQY
>TRBV6-6|once
ASSLTGTGPYEQY
>TRBV27|-
ASTNLSGGPYNEQF
>TRBV6-6|-
ASGPGQLSSGANVLT
>TRBV14|-
ASSQDVDRKLF
>TRBV15|-
ATSRSGTGLDYGYT
>TRBV5-3|-
ARSLVPGLNQPQH
>TRBV30|-
AWSVRAESLSRGYT
>TRBV6-5|few
ASSWGQGGYGYT
>TRBV6-5|-
ASSYSGAGGTEAF
>TRBV7-9|once
ASSLVGLQY
>TRBV30|-
AWSVLGDGSTEAF
>TRBV19|-
ASSRKQTGYTEAF
>TRBV14|few
ASSQEFETSGPKGYEQY
>TRBV2|-
ASIDRAYNEQF
>TRBV27|-
ASSLESGGQPQH
>TRBV6-2/TRBV6-3|-
ASSPGQAYGYT
>TRBV2|few
ARPGRKAF
>TRBV2|-
ASHRGTPFGEQY
>TRBV28|-
ASRGRGDTEAF